This T cell receptor beta chain was obtained from a study of T cell responses to AZD1222 COVID-19 vaccine. Study summary: Whether given at about 4 or about 12 weeks, second doses were pooled.

Trimming pared 8 bases from V and 0 bases from J, leaving 14 bases between. This CDR3 is built from 14 residues. Germline lookup yields CDR1 SGHTA and CDR2 FQGNSA. Findings and caveats of the study: The study reported that nearly half of spike-specific TCRs target unmutated variant regions.

Produced via immunoSEQ multiplex PCR; TCRdb's table is partial and in-frame only. This table has tens of thousands of clones, roughly 90% appearing once. About this clone: Its antigen is as yet unknown.

This TCR came from an adult in good health. The sequences come from peripheral blood, collected on day 0 of AZD1222 vaccination. The rearrangement joins TRBV7-2 to TRBJ2-7; a possible D gene is TRBD2 (5 bases). In DNA, the CDR3 is TGTGCCAGCGGTGGCGGGTCCTCCTCCTACGAGCAGTACTTC. It translates to CASGGGSSSYEQYF.